A single sample is the source of the 16 T cell receptor beta chains below, sequenced in a study of control samples from healthy donors and cancer patients. Only in-frame clones appear in the TCRdb table, and some are missing; sequencing was by immunoSEQ multiplex PCR. The repertoire holds tens of thousands of clones, with approximately 86% as singletons. Sequences were obtained from blood. The receptors were gathered from a man aged 50 or older in good health.

The chain uses TRBV6-5 and TRBJ2-3; D is ambiguous. Germline V CDR1 and CDR2: MNHEY, SVGAGI. CDR3 length equals 15 residues. The ends were cut back, 3 bases at V and 0 bases at J, with 10 bases in the middle. The CDR3 reads CASSYAAVSTDTQYF. The CDR3 DNA follows: TGTGCCAGCAGTTATGCAGCAGTTAGCACAGATACGCAGTATTTT.

The chain recombines TRBV20-1 with TRBJ2-3; D uncertain. V was shortened by 0 bases and J by 7 bases, with 5 bases between the two germline ends. This CDR3 contains 11 residues. Looked up from germline, CDR1 is DFQATT and CDR2 is SNEGSKA (reference sequence). As DNA, the CDR3 is TGCAGTGCTAGAGATTTAAATACGCAGTATTTT. This encodes CSARDLNTQYF.

This clone was seen more than once but under ten times. This sequence joins TRBV18 and TRBJ2-5; D is uncertain. V was pared by 10 bases and J by 5 bases, with 14 bases between. Germline assignment: CDR1 KGHSH and CDR2 LQKENI. This CDR3 spans 12 amino acids. The CDR3 coding sequence is TGTGCCACCTACTCAAGCCCGGAGACCCAGTACTTC. As protein: CATYSSPETQYF.

The gene calls are TRBV28 and TRBJ2-2; D unresolved. CDR1 MDHEN and CDR2 SYDVKM come from the germline V gene. The CDR3 covers 16 residues. With 7 bases removed from V and 4 bases from J, the gap between germline ends came to 19 bases. This CDR3 reads CASTDQKYKTTGELFF. CDR3 in DNA: TGTGCCAGCACCGACCAGAAGTACAAAACCACCGGGGAGCTGTTTTTT.

The chain's CDR3 is CASSESGPNYEQYF. In DNA form, the CDR3 reads TGTGCCAGCAGTGAGTCCGGGCCAAACTACGAGCAGTACTTC. The chain couples TRBV6-1 to TRBJ2-7; D not certain. This CDR3 has 14 residues. V dropped 3 bases and J dropped 3 bases, with 12 bases sitting between them. Germline V lookup: CDR1 MNHNS, CDR2 SASEGT.

The chain combines TRBV24-1 with TRBJ2-1, with D perhaps matching TRBD2 (7 bases). This CDR3 is built from 14 residues. Germline CDR1 KGHDR, CDR2 SFDVKD. Trimming stripped 4 bases from V and 9 bases from J, with 15 bases between. The DNA for the CDR3 is TGTGCCACCAGTGAGGGGGGGGCGAGGAGTGAGCAGTTCTTC. This sequence encodes CATSEGGARSEQFF.

V usage is TRBV5-6 and J usage is TRBJ1-1; 9 bases map to TRBD1. Germline CDR1 is SGHDT and CDR2 is YYEEEE. With 4 bases clipped from V and 5 bases from J, the junction kept 6 bases outside the gene matches. The CDR3 spans 14 residues. In nucleotides, the CDR3 is TGTGCCAGCAGCGTCGGGACAGGGAGAACTGAAGCTTTCTTT. Amino acid sequence: CASSVGTGRTEAFF.

The chain carries TRBV19 and TRBJ2-7, with 9 bases that match TRBD1. V was pared by 6 bases and J by 6 bases, with 6 bases of the junction left unmatched. The CDR3 consists of 13 residues. CDR1 and CDR2 from the germline V gene are LNHDA and SQIVND (reference sequence). DNA for the CDR3: TGTGCCAGTAGGTCGACAGGGGGGGGCGAGCAGTACTTC. It yields the protein CASRSTGGGEQYF.

Points on this clone: This sample also contains other DNA sequences that code for the same CDR3. The gene calls are TRBV5-1 and TRBJ1-2; D might be TRBD1 (5 bases). Trimming removed 0 bases at V and 6 bases at J, with 9 bases between. Germline CDR1 SGHRS, CDR2 YFSETQ. The CDR3 has 13 residues. The CDR3: CASSLVGRDGYTF. For the CDR3, the DNA is TGCGCCAGCAGCTTGGTGGGGCGGGATGGCTACACCTTC. Complete variable domain (other parts from reference TRBV5-1 and TRBJ1-2): KAGVTQTPRYLIKTRGQQVTLSCSPISGHRSVSWYQQTPGQGLQFLFEYFSETQRNKGNFPGRFSGRQFSNSRSEMNVSTLELGDSALYLCASSLVGRDGYTFGSGTRLTVV.

The chain links TRBV29-1 to TRBJ2-2; 10 nucleotides agree with TRBD2. The V segment lost 3 bases and the J segment 3 bases; nucleotides outside the gene matches: 7. The CDR3 has 16 residues. In germline, CDR1 is SQVTM, CDR2 ANQGSEA. The CDR3 is CSVEASGRLDTGELFF. DNA of the CDR3: TGCAGCGTTGAGGCTAGCGGGAGATTAGACACCGGGGAGCTGTTTTTT.

A single count supports this clone. J is TRBJ2-1 and V is TRBV7-6; D unresolved. This CDR3 is 13 amino acids long. V lost 5 bases, J lost 9 bases, and 14 bases lay in between. Looked up from germline, CDR1 is SGHVS and CDR2 is FNYEAQ. CDR3 sequence (DNA): TGTGCCAGCAGCCTCGTCGCAGTTAGTGAGCAGTTCTTC. It is translated as CASSLVAVSEQFF.

The chain has TRBV29-1 and TRBJ2-5; D remains ambiguous. Per the germline V gene, CDR1 is SQVTM and CDR2 is ANQGSEA. V was clipped by 2 bases and J by 5 bases, with 6 bases between them. The CDR3 sequence is 11 residues long. For the CDR3, the DNA is TGCAGCGTTGAACACGGGGAGACCCAGTACTTC. Translation gives CSVEHGETQYF.

This chain joins TRBV6-5 and TRBJ1-1; D gene ambiguous. Germline-derived CDR1 and CDR2 are MNHEY and SVGAGI. Trimming shortened V by 9 bases and J by 8 bases, and 16 bases separated the two germline ends. This CDR3 is 12 amino acids long. CDR3 DNA sequence: TGTGCCAGTTCTTCCGCCGGCCGGGAAGCTTTCTTT. Amino acids: CASSSAGREAFF.

V is TRBV6-1 and J is TRBJ2-7; D remains unclear. Trimming removed 0 bases from V and 2 bases from J, with 11 bases in between. The CDR3 is made up of 15 amino acids. From germline, CDR1 is MNHNS and CDR2 SASEGT. The DNA for the CDR3 is TGTGCCAGCAGTGAAGCCCCAGGCCCTACCTACGAGCAGTACTTC. It translates to CASSEAPGPTYEQYF.

The V and J genes are TRBV5-1 and TRBJ2-2; D possibly corresponds to TRBD2 (5 bases). CDR3 length: 16 residues. V was pared by 5 bases and J by 1 base, with 15 bases between. Germline CDR1 and CDR2: SGHRS and YFSETQ. Here the CDR3 reads CASRPGLDLNTGELFF. The CDR3 DNA sequence: TGCGCCAGCAGGCCTGGACTCGACCTGAACACCGGGGAGCTGTTTTTT.

The V call is TRBV28, the J call TRBJ1-4; D gene uncertain. CDR1 and CDR2 from the germline V gene are MDHEN and SYDVKM. The CDR3 totals 12 residues. V lost 2 bases to trimming and J lost 6 bases, with 4 bases between them. CDR3 amino acids: CASSLKHEKLFF. As DNA, the CDR3 is TGTGCCAGCAGTTTAAAACATGAAAAACTGTTTTTT. Drawing the rest from reference TRBV28 and TRBJ1-4, the complete variable domain is DVKVTQSSRYLVKRTGEKVFLECVQDMDHENMFWYRQDPGLGLRLIYFSYDVKMKEKGDIPEGYSVSREKKERFSLILESASTNQTSMYLCASSLKHEKLFFGSGTQLSVL.